This entry describes one TCR beta chain. Its target is not known. These data originate in a study of OX40 agonist ivuxolimab in advanced cancers. Study at large: The patients received agonistic anti-OX40 (CD134) antibody ivuxolimab.

Baseline, cycle 4 day 1, and cycle 7 day 1 were the blood sampling points. General observations from the study: Certain nonresponding patients likewise had low normalized T-cell clonal expansion.

Profiling relied on immunoSEQ multiplex PCR, and the TCRdb table lists in-frame clones only, not all of them. Counted here are approximately 61,000 clones, around nine tenths occurring once; the ten biggest clones make up about 0.38%. The CDR3 runs 14 residues. The ends were cut back, 4 bases at V and 4 bases at J, with 15 bases in the middle. Looked up from germline, CDR1 is SGHRS and CDR2 is YFSETQ. This sequence was found in an adult with an advanced solid tumor such as melanoma, head and neck, liver or kidney cancer. Sequencing was performed on CD4+ or CD8+ T cells sorted from blood, taken in a trial of the OX40 agonist ivuxolimab. The V gene is TRBV5-1, the J gene TRBJ2-7; D possibly uses TRBD1 or TRBD2 (5 bases each). This CDR3 reads CASSLGPGPYEQYF. The CDR3 nucleotides read TGCGCCAGCAGCCTCGGACCGGGGCCATACGAGCAGTACTTC.